Following are 21 T cell receptor beta chains from one sample sequenced in a study of control samples from healthy donors and cancer patients. Profiling relied on immunoSEQ multiplex PCR, and the TCRdb table lists in-frame clones only, not all of them. The repertoire has about 190,000 clones, about 89% of them found once; the top ten carry less than 2%. The sample comprised blood. These receptors all stem from a young man in good health.

This sequence joins TRBV29-1 and TRBJ1-5; 8 nucleotides align to TRBD1. The CDR3 covers 13 residues. The trim removed 4 bases at V and 4 bases at J, leaving 3 bases unmatched. Germline CDR1 and CDR2: SQVTM and ANQGSEA. In DNA, the CDR3 is TGCAGCGTTGGGACAGGGTATAATCAGCCCCAGCATTTT. Its protein product is CSVGTGYNQPQHF.

The V gene is TRBV7-2, the J gene TRBJ2-3; 9 nucleotides align to TRBD1. Germline CDR1 reads SGHTA; CDR2 reads FQGNSA. Trimming cost V 4 bases and J 6 bases; bases outside gene matches: 5. This CDR3 is built from 14 residues. The CDR3, as DNA: TGTGCCAGCAGCTCTCACAGGGGGCTGGATACGCAGTATTTT. This translates into CASSSHRGLDTQYF.

The rearrangement uses TRBV2 and TRBJ1-1; D may be TRBD1 (5 bases). From germline, CDR1 is SNHLY and CDR2 FYNNEI. The V and J ends lost 6 bases and 4 bases respectively, with 12 bases between them. This CDR3 is built from 13 residues. The CDR3, as DNA: TGTGCCAGCAGATCAGGGCCCAGCACTGAAGCTTTCTTT. Translated: CASRSGPSTEAFF.

The DNA of the CDR3 is TGTGCCAGCAGCTTCGACACCCCAGCCAAAAACATTCAGTACTTC. This gives the protein CASSFDTPAKNIQYF. The chain joins TRBV5-4 to TRBJ2-4, with unresolved D. This CDR3 is built from 15 residues. CDR1 is SGHNT and CDR2 is YYREEE in the germline V gene (reference sequence). The ends were cut back, 2 bases at V and 0 bases at J, with 9 bases in the middle.

CDR3 sequence reads: CASSMGQGGFWNYGYTF. The DNA of the CDR3 is TGTGCCAGTAGTATGGGACAGGGGGGTTTTTGGAACTATGGCTACACCTTC. The chain couples TRBV19 to TRBJ1-2, with 11 bases matching TRBD1. Germline V gene lookup returns CDR1 LNHDA and CDR2 SQIVND (reference sequence). Trimming removed 3 bases from V and 2 bases from J; junction bases left unmatched: 8. The CDR3 sequence is 17 residues long.

In this sample, this clone turned up a few times. The chain couples TRBV18 to TRBJ2-3; 12 bases fit TRBD2. The J segment lost 2 bases and the V segment lost 5 bases, leaving 8 bases of the junction unmatched. The CDR3 sequence is 17 residues long. Germline V gene lookup returns CDR1 KGHSH and CDR2 LQKENI. The CDR3 spells CASSFRLAGAPTDTQYF. The CDR3 nucleotides read TGTGCCAGCTCATTCCGACTAGCGGGGGCCCCCACAGATACGCAGTATTTT.

The J gene is TRBJ1-4, the V gene TRBV5-1; D gene ambiguous. This CDR3 is 15 amino acids long. V shed 2 bases and J shed 0 bases, with 8 bases lying between them. Germline-derived CDR1 and CDR2 are SGHRS and YFSETQ. The CDR3 DNA is TGCGCCAGCAGCTTAGCCCCTCCAACTAATGAAAAACTGTTTTTT. Its translation: CASSLAPPTNEKLFF.

The rearrangement joins TRBV5-5 to TRBJ1-5; 11 bases are a match to TRBD1. V gave up 4 bases and J gave up 7 bases; unmatched junction bases: 7. Germline V gene lookup returns CDR1 SGHKS and CDR2 YYEKEE (reference sequence). This CDR3 spans 15 amino acids. The CDR3 region has the DNA TGTGCCAGCAGCCCCGGACAGGGGGCACAACAGCCCCAGCATTTT. Residues: CASSPGQGAQQPQHF.

V is TRBV18 and J is TRBJ2-1; no clear D. Deletions cut 3 bases from V and 10 bases from J, with 13 bases between. CDR1 and CDR2 (germline): KGHSH, LQKENI. CDR3 size: 13 residues. The CDR3 is CASSPTLLGEQFF. For the CDR3, the DNA is TGTGCCAGCTCACCCACGCTATTAGGAGAGCAGTTCTTC.

This sequence joins TRBV30 and TRBJ2-3; either TRBD1 or TRBD2 may supply D (6 bases each). From germline, CDR1 is GTSNPN and CDR2 SVGIG (reference sequence). CDR3 length: 18 amino acids. V shed 4 bases and J shed 0 bases, with 23 bases lying between them. CDR3 residues: CAWTQGEGGPASTDTQYF. In DNA, the CDR3 is TGTGCCTGGACCCAAGGGGAAGGGGGGCCTGCTAGCACAGATACGCAGTATTTT. Together with reference TRBV30 and TRBJ2-3, the CDR3 gives the full variable domain: SQTIHQWPATLVQPVGSPLSLECTVEGTSNPNLYWYRQAAGRGLQLLFYSVGIGQISSEVPQNLSASRPQDRQFILSSKKLLLSDSGFYLCAWTQGEGGPASTDTQYFGPGTRLTVL.

The chain uses TRBV9 and TRBJ2-3; TRBD2 aligns across 8 bases. Germline lookup yields CDR1 SGDLS and CDR2 YYNGEE. The length of the CDR3 is 16 residues. The V segment lost 1 base and the J segment 2 bases; nucleotides outside the gene matches: 6. CDR3 DNA sequence: TGTGCCAGCAGCGTACAAGCGGGGGACCCCACAGATACGCAGTATTTT. Translation gives CASSVQAGDPTDTQYF.

Only one count was recorded for this clone. V usage is TRBV5-1 and J usage is TRBJ1-2, with a possible D match to TRBD1 (5 bases). This CDR3 contains 15 residues. Germline V gene lookup returns CDR1 SGHRS and CDR2 YFSETQ. Trimming cost V 0 bases and J 4 bases, with 13 bases left between them. This CDR3 is CASSLGFGRAYGYTF. CDR3 sequence (DNA): TGCGCCAGCAGCTTGGGTTTTGGCAGGGCCTATGGCTACACCTTC.

The chain is built from TRBV7-2 and TRBJ2-3; D unresolved. The CDR3 is 13 residues long. CDR1 is SGHTA and CDR2 is FQGNSA in the germline V gene. V dropped 5 bases and J dropped 3 bases, with 9 bases sitting between them. DNA of the CDR3: TGTGCCAGCAGCCTTGGTATGACAGATACGCAGTATTTT. Protein: CASSLGMTDTQYF.

The chain combines TRBV15 with TRBJ1-3; D remains unclear. The CDR3 consists of 15 residues. Germline V lookup: CDR1 LNHNV, CDR2 YYDKDF (reference sequence). Deletions cut 0 bases from V and 2 bases from J, with 8 bases between. The CDR3 sequence is CATSRDRPAGNTIYF. The CDR3 DNA follows: TGTGCCACCAGCAGAGATAGGCCGGCTGGAAACACCATATATTTT.

This chain links TRBV10-3 with TRBJ2-1; D gene uncertain. This CDR3 region has 13 residues. The V gene lost 9 bases and the J gene lost 4 bases, with 13 bases spanning the gap. CDR1 and CDR2 from the germline V gene are ENHRY and SYGVKD. The CDR3 here is CAIASDIYNEQFF. The CDR3 coding sequence is TGTGCCATTGCCTCAGATATTTACAATGAGCAGTTCTTC.

The V call is TRBV19, the J call TRBJ1-1, with 9 bases identical to TRBD1. Germline assignment: CDR1 LNHDA and CDR2 SQIVND (reference sequence). Losses at the gene ends were 5 bases for V and 1 base for J; bases not matched to a gene: 5. The length of the CDR3 is 15 residues. The CDR3 DNA sequence: TGTGCCAGTAGTGGCAGGGGACAGGGGAACACTGAAGCTTTCTTT. Residues: CASSGRGQGNTEAFF.

This clone was recorded only once. The rearrangement joins TRBV13 to TRBJ1-6; no clear D. The CDR3 sequence is 15 residues long. Germline loops: CDR1 PRHDT, CDR2 FYEKMQ (reference sequence). Trimming shortened V by 0 bases and J by 0 bases, and 3 bases separated the two germline ends. CDR3 amino acids: CASSLGHSYNSPLHF. The CDR3 bases are TGTGCCAGCAGCTTAGGGCACTCCTATAATTCACCCCTCCACTTT.

The rearrangement links TRBV27 to TRBJ1-2; D is possibly TRBD1 (5 bases). V lost 0 bases to trimming and J lost 7 bases, with 21 bases between them. This CDR3 has 17 residues. Germline CDR1 is MNHEY and CDR2 is SMNVEV (reference sequence). CDR3 nucleotide sequence: TGTGCCAGCAGTTTATCCGCAGGGCCAACCCGTGAGAGTGGCTACACCTTC. It codes for CASSLSAGPTRESGYTF.

V gene TRBV2 combines with J gene TRBJ2-1; tentatively, D is TRBD1 or TRBD2 (6 bases each). The CDR3 covers 15 residues. Germline loops: CDR1 SNHLY, CDR2 FYNNEI. With 6 bases removed from V and 7 bases from J, the gap between germline ends came to 19 bases. The DNA of the CDR3 is TGTGCCAGCAGAGCAGAGGTCCGGGGGCGGAATGAGCAGTTCTTC. This gives the protein CASRAEVRGRNEQFF.

The rearrangement links TRBV7-8 to TRBJ1-1; unclear D gene. V was pared by 5 bases and J by 0 bases, with 19 bases between. This CDR3 is built from 17 residues. Germline V gene sequence: CDR1 SGHVS, CDR2 FQNEAQ. The CDR3 DNA follows: TGTGCCAGCAGCCCTCAGCGCCCGGGCTTCTTGAACACTGAAGCTTTCTTT. Residues: CASSPQRPGFLNTEAFF.

The V gene is TRBV5-1, the J gene TRBJ2-3, with D perhaps given as TRBD1 or TRBD2 (5 bases each). Germline CDR1 SGHRS, CDR2 YFSETQ. The ends were cut back, 0 bases at V and 0 bases at J, with 8 bases in the middle. CDR3 length: 15 residues. CDR3 sequence (DNA): TGCGCCAGCAGCTTGGGGGACCGAAGCACAGATACGCAGTATTTT. This codes for CASSLGDRSTDTQYF.